Listed below are T cell receptor beta chains from one sample, sequenced in a study of long-term antiretroviral therapy in people with HIV. Libraries were prepared by immunoSEQ multiplex PCR; TCRdb keeps only in-frame clonotypes and omits some of them. Among some 27,000 clones listed, approximately 85% were seen once. The material sequenced was unsorted PBMCs, taken 3 years after starting antiretroviral therapy. All receptors derive from a man in his forties with HIV. CDR3s include the opening cysteine and the closing phenylalanine or tryptophan. The order of the fields is V gene, J gene, clone size, D gene, CDR3 DNA, CDR3 protein. The D gene is left open where the match is weak. Not all rows give a size; the values are once, few, many and, for expanded clones, a class.

v_gene: TRBV10-2
j_gene: TRBJ2-7
abundance: NA
d_gene: TRBD1
CDR3nt: TGCGCCAGCAGTGAGTCCGGACAGGGGGCACGATACGAGCAGTACTTC
CDR3aa: CASSESGQGARYEQYF

v_gene: TRBV5-6
j_gene: TRBJ1-5
abundance: NA
d_gene: NA
CDR3nt: TGTGCCAGCAGCCCGGGGGGACCCTATAGCAATCAGCCCCAGCATTTT
CDR3aa: CASSPGGPYSNQPQHF

v_gene: TRBV2
j_gene: TRBJ2-5
abundance: NA
d_gene: NA
CDR3nt: TGTGCCAGCAGTGAAGGTGTGGGCCCCCTCGGGGAGACCCAGTACTTC
CDR3aa: CASSEGVGPLGETQYF

v_gene: TRBV2
j_gene: TRBJ2-1
abundance: NA
d_gene: NA
CDR3nt: TGTGCCAGCAGTGTAGGGGGGGCCACCTCCTACAATGAGCAGTTCTTC
CDR3aa: CASSVGGATSYNEQFF

v_gene: TRBV5-1
j_gene: TRBJ1-2
abundance: few
d_gene: TRBD1
CDR3nt: TGCGCCAGCAGCTTGGGGACAGGGGGCTATGGCTACACCTTC
CDR3aa: CASSLGTGGYGYTF

v_gene: TRBV19
j_gene: TRBJ1-6
abundance: NA
d_gene: TRBD1
CDR3nt: TGTGCCAGTAGTATGGGACAGTATAATTCACCCCTCCACTTT
CDR3aa: CASSMGQYNSPLHF

v_gene: TRBV4-1
j_gene: TRBJ1-5
abundance: NA
d_gene: NA
CDR3nt: TGCGCCAGCAGCCTCGCTGTCGGAAGCAATCAGCCCCAGCATTTT
CDR3aa: CASSLAVGSNQPQHF

v_gene: TRBV6-1
j_gene: TRBJ2-1
abundance: NA
d_gene: NA
CDR3nt: TGTGCCAGCAGCATAAACAGAAACTCCTACAATGAGCAGTTCTTC
CDR3aa: CASSINRNSYNEQFF

v_gene: TRBV28
j_gene: TRBJ1-2
abundance: NA
d_gene: NA
CDR3nt: TGTGCCAGCAGTTTAGTACGGACCTATGGCTACACCTTC
CDR3aa: CASSLVRTYGYTF

v_gene: TRBV7-9
j_gene: TRBJ1-1
abundance: NA
d_gene: NA
CDR3nt: TGTGCCAGCAGCTTACAGGCCATAATGAACACTGAAGCTTTCTTT
CDR3aa: CASSLQAIMNTEAFF

v_gene: TRBV7-9
j_gene: TRBJ1-2
abundance: few
d_gene: NA
CDR3nt: TGTGCCAGCAGCTTGACGGCTTTCTATGGCTACACCTTC
CDR3aa: CASSLTAFYGYTF

v_gene: TRBV13
j_gene: TRBJ2-1
abundance: NA
d_gene: TRBD1
CDR3nt: TGTGCCAGCACCCCCGGGACAGGGATACCCTACAATGAGCAGTTCTTC
CDR3aa: CASTPGTGIPYNEQFF

v_gene: TRBV27
j_gene: TRBJ1-2
abundance: NA
d_gene: NA
CDR3nt: TGTGCCAGCAGGGCCGTGACAGATGCTAACTATGGCTACACCTTC
CDR3aa: CASRAVTDANYGYTF

v_gene: TRBV10-3
j_gene: TRBJ1-1
abundance: NA
d_gene: NA
CDR3nt: TGTGCCATCAGTGAGTCCGGGCCTCTTGGGACTGAAGCTTTCTTT
CDR3aa: CAISESGPLGTEAFF

v_gene: TRBV13
j_gene: TRBJ1-2
abundance: NA
d_gene: NA
CDR3nt: TGTGCCAGCAGCTTAGGCCTCCGTCCAACTCGGGGCTATGGCTACACCTTC
CDR3aa: CASSLGLRPTRGYGYTF

v_gene: TRBV7-6
j_gene: TRBJ2-2
abundance: NA
d_gene: NA
CDR3nt: TGTGCCAGCAGCTTAGACGTGCAGGGAAGCGCTAACACCGGGGAGCTGTTTTTT
CDR3aa: CASSLDVQGSANTGELFF

v_gene: TRBV5-4
j_gene: TRBJ2-3
abundance: NA
d_gene: TRBD2
CDR3nt: TGTGCCAGCAGCCGGGGGGGCACAGATACGCAGTATTTT
CDR3aa: CASSRGGTDTQYF

v_gene: TRBV29-1
j_gene: TRBJ2-1
abundance: NA
d_gene: TRBD2
CDR3nt: TGCAGCGGTACATTCAGCGGGAGGGCCTCCTACAATGAGCAGTTCTTC
CDR3aa: CSGTFSGRASYNEQFF

v_gene: TRBV5-1
j_gene: TRBJ1-1
abundance: NA
d_gene: NA
CDR3nt: TGCGCCAGCAGGGTCGGGCTGAACACTGAAGCTTTCTTT
CDR3aa: CASRVGLNTEAFF

v_gene: TRBV11-3
j_gene: TRBJ2-7
abundance: NA
d_gene: TRBD1
CDR3nt: TGTGCCAGCACCGACAGGGGGGCTAGCTACGAGCAGTACTTC
CDR3aa: CASTDRGASYEQYF

v_gene: TRBV6-5
j_gene: TRBJ2-7
abundance: NA
d_gene: NA
CDR3nt: TGTGCCAGCAGTTGGGGAAGGGTTGGCTACGAGCAGTACTTC
CDR3aa: CASSWGRVGYEQYF

v_gene: TRBV4-2
j_gene: TRBJ2-7
abundance: NA
d_gene: TRBD2
CDR3nt: TGTGCCAGCAGCCATAGCGGGGGGGCCTCCTACGAGCAGTACTTC
CDR3aa: CASSHSGGASYEQYF

v_gene: TRBV2
j_gene: TRBJ1-4
abundance: NA
d_gene: TRBD1
CDR3nt: TGTGCCAGCCTTTATACAGGGGTACATGAAAAACTGTTTTTT
CDR3aa: CASLYTGVHEKLFF

v_gene: TRBV5-6
j_gene: TRBJ2-1
abundance: NA
d_gene: NA
CDR3nt: TGTGCCAGCAGCCCGATAGAGAGCTCCTACAATGAGCAGTTCTTC
CDR3aa: CASSPIESSYNEQFF

v_gene: TRBV19
j_gene: TRBJ1-5
abundance: NA
d_gene: TRBD1
CDR3nt: TGTGCCAGTAGTAGGTCGGGACAGGGGCAGGCGGGGAGGAATCAGCCCCAGCATTTT
CDR3aa: CASSRSGQGQAGRNQPQHF

v_gene: TRBV13
j_gene: TRBJ2-2
abundance: NA
d_gene: NA
CDR3nt: TGTGCCAGCAGCTTAGGAGACACCGGGGAGCTGTTTTTT
CDR3aa: CASSLGDTGELFF

v_gene: TRBV27
j_gene: TRBJ2-1
abundance: few
d_gene: NA
CDR3nt: TGTGCCAGCAGTTTCGGGTTATACAATGAGCAGTTCTTC
CDR3aa: CASSFGLYNEQFF

v_gene: TRBV18
j_gene: TRBJ2-3
abundance: NA
d_gene: TRBD2
CDR3nt: TGTGCCAGCTCAACGGGTAGCGGGGGGGCGACAGATACGCAGTATTTT
CDR3aa: CASSTGSGGATDTQYF

v_gene: TRBV9
j_gene: TRBJ2-2
abundance: NA
d_gene: NA
CDR3nt: TGTGCCAGCAGGCCGGGGGCTTTCGGCGGGGAGCTGTTTTTT
CDR3aa: CASRPGAFGGELFF

v_gene: TRBV10-2
j_gene: TRBJ2-7
abundance: NA
d_gene: NA
CDR3nt: TGCGCCAGCAGATTTCAGGACCGCTCCTACGAGCAGTACTTC
CDR3aa: CASRFQDRSYEQYF

v_gene: TRBV7-9
j_gene: TRBJ1-1
abundance: NA
d_gene: NA
CDR3nt: TGTGCCAGCAGCTTACAGTTGAACACTGAAGCTTTCTTT
CDR3aa: CASSLQLNTEAFF

v_gene: TRBV7-2
j_gene: TRBJ1-1
abundance: NA
d_gene: NA
CDR3nt: TGTGCCAGCAGTTTACAGGTAAACACTGAAGCTTTCTTT
CDR3aa: CASSLQVNTEAFF

v_gene: TRBV6-5
j_gene: TRBJ1-1
abundance: NA
d_gene: NA
CDR3nt: TGTGCCAGCAGTTACAGTACGGGTACCACTGAAGCTTTCTTT
CDR3aa: CASSYSTGTTEAFF

v_gene: TRBV7-9
j_gene: TRBJ1-1
abundance: NA
d_gene: TRBD1
CDR3nt: TGTGCCAGCAGCCCAAAACAGGGGTTGGACACTGAAGCTTTCTTT
CDR3aa: CASSPKQGLDTEAFF

v_gene: TRBV5-1
j_gene: TRBJ2-3
abundance: NA
d_gene: TRBD1
CDR3nt: TGCGCCAGCAGCTTGCCCCGGGACAGGGCTAGCACAGATACGCAGTATTTT
CDR3aa: CASSLPRDRASTDTQYF

v_gene: TRBV10-2
j_gene: TRBJ2-1
abundance: NA
d_gene: NA
CDR3nt: TGCGCCAGCAGTTTGGGCAGCAGCTCCTACAATGAGCAGTTCTTC
CDR3aa: CASSLGSSSYNEQFF

v_gene: TRBV7-7
j_gene: TRBJ1-6
abundance: NA
d_gene: NA
CDR3nt: TGTGCCAGCAGCCCGAGGGCTGGGAGCTCCTATAATTCACCCCTCCACTTT
CDR3aa: CASSPRAGSSYNSPLHF

v_gene: TRBV13
j_gene: TRBJ2-3
abundance: NA
d_gene: TRBD2
CDR3nt: TGTGCCAGCAGCTCCTCACGCCGACAAGCGGGGGTGGAGCCAGATACGCAGTATTTT
CDR3aa: CASSSSRRQAGVEPDTQYF

v_gene: TRBV23-1
j_gene: TRBJ2-7
abundance: NA
d_gene: TRBD2
CDR3nt: TGCGCCAGCAGAACTAGCGGGGTCTACGAGCAGTACTTC
CDR3aa: CASRTSGVYEQYF

v_gene: TRBV6-4
j_gene: TRBJ2-7
abundance: NA
d_gene: NA
CDR3nt: TGTGCCAGCAGTGACCGCACCGACAAGTTACCGGGACCCCCCGGGGGAATAAGCTCCTACGAGCAGTACTTC
CDR3aa: CASSDRTDKLPGPPGGISSYEQYF

v_gene: TRBV6-5
j_gene: TRBJ2-7
abundance: NA
d_gene: NA
CDR3nt: TGTGCCAGCAGTTACTCGATACGAGGGGCGGGCGAGCAGTACTTC
CDR3aa: CASSYSIRGAGEQYF

v_gene: TRBV27
j_gene: TRBJ2-7
abundance: NA
d_gene: NA
CDR3nt: TGTGCCAGCAGTTTATCGGGGGCCTACGAGCAGTACTTC
CDR3aa: CASSLSGAYEQYF

v_gene: TRBV10-3
j_gene: TRBJ1-4
abundance: NA
d_gene: NA
CDR3nt: TGTGCCATCAGTGAGTCGGAGACAACTAATGAAAAACTGTTTTTT
CDR3aa: CAISESETTNEKLFF

v_gene: TRBV6-5
j_gene: TRBJ2-7
abundance: NA
d_gene: NA
CDR3nt: TGTGCCAGCAGTTACTCGAGGGGGGGGCTGGAGCAGTACTTC
CDR3aa: CASSYSRGGLEQYF

v_gene: TRBV5-4
j_gene: TRBJ1-1
abundance: NA
d_gene: NA
CDR3nt: TGTGCCAGCAGCTTGGAGTTAGGGAATTGGGACACTGAAGCTTTCTTT
CDR3aa: CASSLELGNWDTEAFF

v_gene: TRBV5-1
j_gene: TRBJ2-1
abundance: NA
d_gene: TRBD2
CDR3nt: TGCGCCAGCAGCTTGTCAGCGGGGGGCAACAATGAGCAGTTCTTC
CDR3aa: CASSLSAGGNNEQFF

v_gene: TRBV5-5
j_gene: TRBJ2-5
abundance: NA
d_gene: NA
CDR3nt: TGTGCCAGCAGCCGGGACCTCCCGGAGACCCAGTACTTC
CDR3aa: CASSRDLPETQYF

v_gene: TRBV29-1
j_gene: TRBJ2-1
abundance: NA
d_gene: NA
CDR3nt: TGCAGCGTCAGTTTACTAGGGAGACTCAATGAGCAGTTCTTC
CDR3aa: CSVSLLGRLNEQFF

v_gene: TRBV5-1
j_gene: TRBJ2-7
abundance: NA
d_gene: NA
CDR3nt: TGCGCCAGCAGCTTGGAAGGAGCATCCGAGCAGTACTTC
CDR3aa: CASSLEGASEQYF

v_gene: TRBV6-1
j_gene: TRBJ1-5
abundance: NA
d_gene: TRBD1
CDR3nt: TGTGCCAGCAGGCCGGGACAGGGAGGTCAGCCCCAGCATTTT
CDR3aa: CASRPGQGGQPQHF

v_gene: TRBV19
j_gene: TRBJ2-7
abundance: once
d_gene: TRBD2
CDR3nt: TGTGCCAGTAGTATCGGGACTAGCGGCTACGAGCAGTACTTC
CDR3aa: CASSIGTSGYEQYF

v_gene: TRBV11-2
j_gene: TRBJ2-7
abundance: NA
d_gene: TRBD1
CDR3nt: TGTGCCAGCAGCGACGGGGGACAGGGCTACGAGCAGTACTTC
CDR3aa: CASSDGGQGYEQYF

v_gene: TRBV5-6
j_gene: TRBJ2-7
abundance: NA
d_gene: NA
CDR3nt: TGTGCCAGCAGCTTCCGGGCTTCCTACGAGCAGTACTTC
CDR3aa: CASSFRASYEQYF

v_gene: TRBV27
j_gene: TRBJ2-7
abundance: NA
d_gene: NA
CDR3nt: TGTGCCAGCAGTTTCGCCAGGGACTCCTACGAGCAGTACTTC
CDR3aa: CASSFARDSYEQYF

v_gene: TRBV7-2
j_gene: TRBJ2-2
abundance: NA
d_gene: TRBD2
CDR3nt: TGTGCCAGCAGCTTATTGAGCCCGACTAGCGGGAGGGCCGGGGAGCTGTTTTTT
CDR3aa: CASSLLSPTSGRAGELFF